The clone carrying this TCR beta chain was counted a single time. This record comes from a study of blood T cell repertoires in COVID-19. TCRdb keeps only in-frame clones here, not all; method: immunoSEQ multiplex PCR. Among roughly 36,000 clones listed, about 90% were seen once. This CDR3 is built from 18 residues. After removal of 0 bases from V and 2 bases from J, the junction contained 9 bases not matched to a gene. In germline, CDR1 is MGHRA, CDR2 YSYEKL. The chain is built from TRBV4-1 and TRBJ2-3; 9 nucleotides match TRBD2. This receptor was taken from a man aged 50 or older with active or convalescent COVID-19. The sample taken for sequencing was peripheral blood. CDR3 coding DNA: TGCGCCAGCAGCCAAGATCTTTGGGGCGGGAGGGCCACAGATACGCAGTATTTT. Translation gives CASSQDLWGGRATDTQYF.